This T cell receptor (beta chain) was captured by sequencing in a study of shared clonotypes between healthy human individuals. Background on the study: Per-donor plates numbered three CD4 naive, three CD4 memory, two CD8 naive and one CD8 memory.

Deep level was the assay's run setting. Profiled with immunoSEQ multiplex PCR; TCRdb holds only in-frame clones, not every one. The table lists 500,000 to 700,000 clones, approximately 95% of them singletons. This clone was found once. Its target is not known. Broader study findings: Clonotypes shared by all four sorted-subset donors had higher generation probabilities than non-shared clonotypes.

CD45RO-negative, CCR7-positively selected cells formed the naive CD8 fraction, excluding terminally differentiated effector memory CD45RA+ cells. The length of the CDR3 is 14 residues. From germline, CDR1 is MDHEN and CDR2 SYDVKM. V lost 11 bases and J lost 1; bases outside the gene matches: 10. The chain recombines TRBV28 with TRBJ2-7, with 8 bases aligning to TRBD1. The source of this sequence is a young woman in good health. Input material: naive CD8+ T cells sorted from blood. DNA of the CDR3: TGTGCCGCGTCCGGGACAGGTACGTCCTACGAGCAGTACTTC. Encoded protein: CAASGTGTSYEQYF.